This is a list of T cell receptor beta chains from one sample in a study of PD-1 blockade in classical Hodgkin lymphoma. The repertoire was sequenced with immunoSEQ multiplex PCR; TCRdb's copy has only in-frame clones and lacks some. Of 30,000 to 35,000 clones listed, around 80% are singletons. Sequencing used CD4+ T cells from blood, obtained before the fourth cycle of nivolumab. Receptor source: a human donor with classical Hodgkin lymphoma. The conserved cysteine and the conserved F or W are not part of the CDR3 here.

v_gene | CDR3aa
TRBV19 | ASSQIGGRQGASEAF
TRBV30 | AWSVQAAQETQY
TRBV10-2 | ASSPGDRTEAF
TRBV7-9 | ASSLVYAQETQY
TRBV6-5 | ASSYQTYGNTIY
TRBV14 | ASSHRDFAGDTQY
TRBV18 | ASSPFGAGNSPYEQY
TRBV19 | ASSTSGTGAGNTEAF
TRBV27 | ASSLKPGQPARNGYT
TRBV7-2 | ASSFDPGPRSYEQY
TRBV7-9 | ASSPSARGSQPQH
TRBV5-1 | ASSLARATGVRGTEAF
TRBV5-1 | ASSSAFGVDGGELF
TRBV29-1 | SVRDGGGLEQF
TRBV2 | ASSGGVRNTEAF
TRBV18 | ASSPVQRNTEAF
TRBV30 | AWSVHSTGYNSPLH
TRBV19 | ASSYRAGEQF
TRBV5-1 | ASSLAGQGAPQH
TRBV4-3 | ASSQDAQGTYGYT
TRBV4-2 | ASSQRATGVASPLH
TRBV5-6 | ASSLDRGWANEKLF
TRBV6-5 | ASSTHLGVREQY
TRBV7-2 | ASSLEVWNEKLF
TRBV10-1 | ASTRDPEDTEAF
TRBV7-8 | ASSLARQGNRAF
TRBV6-6 | ASSYRGSGANVLT
TRBV29-1 | SVDLTGVGYGYT
TRBV6-1 | ASRMRPRNQPQH
TRBV10-3 | AIGEQGAQTTDTQY
TRBV5-4 | ASSPGTSVTYNEQF
TRBV5-1 | ASSLGPTETGGRSGYT
TRBV7-9 | AIGIYGGRINQPQH
TRBV18 | ASSPTGSDGYT
TRBV6-5 | ASRPRTGNTYEQY
TRBV11-3 | ASSRTGTRFSDEQF
TRBV7-2 | ASSSDRGYRSYNEQF
TRBV7-9 | ASSLGGDTDTQY
TRBV5-1 | ASSQTSGTYNEQF
TRBV10-2 | ASSVSGLGEQY
TRBV4-3 | ASSQDAGQGLGNTEAF
TRBV5-5 | ASSFGDRDYYEQY
TRBV7-8 | ASSSYSGVPPYEQY
TRBV5-1 | ASSSLGDTEAF
TRBV29-1 | SVEGWDRGTQY
TRBV7-2 | ASSLNDNEQF
TRBV6-1 | ASRGDRRYGYT
TRBV5-1 | ASSLGPSGDHEQF
TRBV12-1 | ASSWDYLLYNSPLH
TRBV5-6 | ASSLTGFGMNTEAF
TRBV5-1 | ASSLTVLGETQY